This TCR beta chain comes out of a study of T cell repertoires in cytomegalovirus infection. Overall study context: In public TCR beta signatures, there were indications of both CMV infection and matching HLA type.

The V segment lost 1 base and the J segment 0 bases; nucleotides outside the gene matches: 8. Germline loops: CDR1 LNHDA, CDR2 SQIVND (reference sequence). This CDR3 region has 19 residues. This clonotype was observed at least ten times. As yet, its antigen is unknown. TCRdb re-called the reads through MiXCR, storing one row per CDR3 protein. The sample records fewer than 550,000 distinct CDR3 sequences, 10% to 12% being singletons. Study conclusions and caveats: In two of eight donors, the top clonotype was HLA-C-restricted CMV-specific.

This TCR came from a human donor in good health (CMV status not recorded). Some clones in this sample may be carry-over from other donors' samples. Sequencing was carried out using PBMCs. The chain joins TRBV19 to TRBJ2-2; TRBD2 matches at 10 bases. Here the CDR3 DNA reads TGTGCCAGTAGTATAGCCGGTAGCGGGGGGTTCTCGAACACCGGGGAGCTGTTTTTT. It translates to CASSIAGSGGFSNTGELFF.